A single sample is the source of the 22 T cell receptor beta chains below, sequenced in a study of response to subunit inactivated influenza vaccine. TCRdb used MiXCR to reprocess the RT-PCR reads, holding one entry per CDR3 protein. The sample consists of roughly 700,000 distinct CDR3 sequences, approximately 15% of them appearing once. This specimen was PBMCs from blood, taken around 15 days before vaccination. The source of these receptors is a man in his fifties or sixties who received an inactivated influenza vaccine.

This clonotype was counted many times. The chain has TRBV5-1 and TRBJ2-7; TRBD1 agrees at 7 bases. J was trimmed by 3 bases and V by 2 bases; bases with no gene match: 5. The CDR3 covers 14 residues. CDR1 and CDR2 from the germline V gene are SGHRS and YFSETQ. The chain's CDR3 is CASSFGTDYYEQYF. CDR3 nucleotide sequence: TGCGCCAGCAGCTTCGGGACAGATTACTACGAGCAGTACTTC.

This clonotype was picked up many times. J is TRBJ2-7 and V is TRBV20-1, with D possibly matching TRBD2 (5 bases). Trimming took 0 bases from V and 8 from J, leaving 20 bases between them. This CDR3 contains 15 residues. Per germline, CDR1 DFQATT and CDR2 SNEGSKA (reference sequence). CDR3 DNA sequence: TGCAGTGCTAGAGATTCTAGTCTAGCCGCAAGCAAGCAGTACTTC. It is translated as CSARDSSLAASKQYF.

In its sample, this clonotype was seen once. The CDR3 DNA is TGTGCCAGCTCACCACAAGAGCGGCCTAGCACAGATACGCAGTATTTT. This encodes CASSPQERPSTDTQYF. The chain couples TRBV18 to TRBJ2-3, with D tentatively TRBD2 (5 bases). Trimming pared 1 base from V and 0 bases from J, leaving 11 bases between. The CDR3 totals 16 residues. CDR1 and CDR2 (germline): KGHSH, LQKENI.

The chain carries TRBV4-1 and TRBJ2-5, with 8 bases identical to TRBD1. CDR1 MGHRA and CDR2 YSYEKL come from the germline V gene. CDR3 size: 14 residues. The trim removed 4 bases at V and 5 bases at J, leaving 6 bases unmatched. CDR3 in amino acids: CASSRPGGGETQYF. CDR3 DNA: TGCGCCAGCAGCCGACCAGGGGGCGGGGAGACCCAGTACTTC.

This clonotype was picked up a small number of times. The CDR3 DNA sequence: TGTGCCAGCAGTTACTCGCTCAGGGGGGACACCATATATTTT. As protein: CASSYSLRGDTIYF. The chain combines TRBV6-5 with TRBJ1-3; 7 positions match TRBD1. Per germline, CDR1 MNHEY and CDR2 SVGAGI. This CDR3 is 14 amino acids long. J lost 8 bases, V lost 0 bases, and 4 bases had no gene match.

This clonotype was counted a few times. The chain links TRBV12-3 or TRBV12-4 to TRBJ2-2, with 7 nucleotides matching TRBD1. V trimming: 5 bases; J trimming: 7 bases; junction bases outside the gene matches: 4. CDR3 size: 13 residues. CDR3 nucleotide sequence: TGTGCCAGCAGTCCAGACAGGGTCGGGGAGCTGTTTTTT. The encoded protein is CASSPDRVGELFF.

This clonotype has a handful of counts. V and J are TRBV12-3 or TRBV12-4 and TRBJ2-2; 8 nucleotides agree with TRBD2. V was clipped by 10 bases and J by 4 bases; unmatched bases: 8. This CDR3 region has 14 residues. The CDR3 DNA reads TGTGCCACCCTACCGGGACTAGTCACCGGGGAGCTGTTTTTT. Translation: CATLPGLVTGELFF.

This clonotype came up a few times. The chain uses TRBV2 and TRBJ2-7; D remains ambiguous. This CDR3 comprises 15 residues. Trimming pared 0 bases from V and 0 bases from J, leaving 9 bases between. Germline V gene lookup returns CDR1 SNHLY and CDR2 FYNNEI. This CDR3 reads CASSEALTGSYEQYF. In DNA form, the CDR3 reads TGTGCCAGCAGTGAAGCGTTAACGGGCTCCTACGAGCAGTACTTC.

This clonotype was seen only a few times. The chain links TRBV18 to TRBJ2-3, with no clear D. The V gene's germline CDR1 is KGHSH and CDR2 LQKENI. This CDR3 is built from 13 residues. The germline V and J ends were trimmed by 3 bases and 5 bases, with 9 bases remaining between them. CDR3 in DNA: TGTGCCAGCTCACCCAAGATTAAAGATACGCAGTATTTT. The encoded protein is CASSPKIKDTQYF.

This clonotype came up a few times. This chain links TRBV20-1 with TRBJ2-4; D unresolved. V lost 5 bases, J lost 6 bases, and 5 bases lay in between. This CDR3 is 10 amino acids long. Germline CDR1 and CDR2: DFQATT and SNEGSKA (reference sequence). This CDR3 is CSAARNIQYF. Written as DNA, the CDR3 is TGCAGTGCTGCTCGAAACATTCAGTACTTC.

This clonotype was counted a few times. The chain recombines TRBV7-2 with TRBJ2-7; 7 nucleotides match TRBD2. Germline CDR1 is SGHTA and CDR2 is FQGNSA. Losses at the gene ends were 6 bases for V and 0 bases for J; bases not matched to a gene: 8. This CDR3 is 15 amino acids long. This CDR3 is CASRPERGPSYEQYF. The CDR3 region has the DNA TGTGCCAGCAGACCTGAGCGGGGACCCTCCTACGAGCAGTACTTC. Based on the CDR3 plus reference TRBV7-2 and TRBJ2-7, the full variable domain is GAGVSQSPSNKVTEKGKDVELRCDPISGHTALYWYRQSLGQGLEFLIYFQGNSAPDKSGLPSDRFSAERTGGSVSTLTIQRTQQEDSAVYLCASRPERGPSYEQYFGPGTRLTVT.

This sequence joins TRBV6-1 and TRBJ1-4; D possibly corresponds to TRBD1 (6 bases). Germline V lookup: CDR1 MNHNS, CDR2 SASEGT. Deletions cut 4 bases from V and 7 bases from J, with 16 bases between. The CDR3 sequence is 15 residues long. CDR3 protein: CASSASRGQTEKLFF. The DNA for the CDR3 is TGTGCCAGCAGTGCCAGCCGGGGGCAAACTGAAAAACTGTTTTTT.

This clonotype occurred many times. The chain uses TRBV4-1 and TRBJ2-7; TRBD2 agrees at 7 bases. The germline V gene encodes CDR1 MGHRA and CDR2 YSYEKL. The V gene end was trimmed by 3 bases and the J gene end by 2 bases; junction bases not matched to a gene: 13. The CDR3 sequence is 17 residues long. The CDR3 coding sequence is TGCGCCAGCAGCCAGTACGTATTGCGGGGGAGACCCTACGAGCAGTACTTC. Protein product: CASSQYVLRGRPYEQYF.

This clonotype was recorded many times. The CDR3 reads CASSLAGARGEQYF. The DNA of the CDR3 is TGTGCCAGCAGTTTAGCGGGGGCCCGGGGCGAGCAGTACTTC. This rearrangement joins TRBV28 to TRBJ2-7; D might be TRBD2 (7 bases). V was clipped by 2 bases and J by 6 bases, with 14 bases between them. This CDR3 has 14 residues. Germline-derived CDR1 and CDR2 are MDHEN and SYDVKM.

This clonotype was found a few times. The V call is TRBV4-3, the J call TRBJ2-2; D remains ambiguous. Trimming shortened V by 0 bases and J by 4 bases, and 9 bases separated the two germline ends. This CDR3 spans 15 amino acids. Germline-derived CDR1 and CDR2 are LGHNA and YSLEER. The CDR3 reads CASSQDFRRTGELFF. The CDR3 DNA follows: TGCGCCAGCAGCCAAGATTTTCGACGCACCGGGGAGCTGTTTTTT.

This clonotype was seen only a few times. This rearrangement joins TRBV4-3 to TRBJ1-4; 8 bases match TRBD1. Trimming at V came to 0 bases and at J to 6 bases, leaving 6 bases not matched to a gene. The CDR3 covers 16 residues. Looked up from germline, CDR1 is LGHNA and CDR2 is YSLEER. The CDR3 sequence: CASSQEPGGKYEKLFF. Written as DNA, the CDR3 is TGCGCCAGCAGCCAAGAACCAGGGGGCAAATATGAAAAACTGTTTTTT.

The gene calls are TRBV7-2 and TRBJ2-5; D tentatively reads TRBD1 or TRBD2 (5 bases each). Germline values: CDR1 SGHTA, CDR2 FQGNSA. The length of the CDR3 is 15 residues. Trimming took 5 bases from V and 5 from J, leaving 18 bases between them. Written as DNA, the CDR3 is TGTGCCAGCAGCCCTGGGGGAGTACCAATGGAGACCCAGTACTTC. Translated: CASSPGGVPMETQYF.

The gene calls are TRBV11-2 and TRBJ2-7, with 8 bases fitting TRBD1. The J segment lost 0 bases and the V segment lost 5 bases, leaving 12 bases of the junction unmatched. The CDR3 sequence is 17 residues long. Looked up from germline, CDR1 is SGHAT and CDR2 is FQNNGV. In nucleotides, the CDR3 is TGTGCCAGCAGCCGATCCAGCGTGGGGACAGGCTCCTACGAGCAGTACTTC. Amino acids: CASSRSSVGTGSYEQYF.

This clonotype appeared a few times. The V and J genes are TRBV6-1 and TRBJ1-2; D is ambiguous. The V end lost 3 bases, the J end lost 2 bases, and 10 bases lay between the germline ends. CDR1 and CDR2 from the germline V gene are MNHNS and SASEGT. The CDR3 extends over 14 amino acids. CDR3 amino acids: CASSDLGRNYGYTF. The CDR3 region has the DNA TGTGCCAGCAGTGACCTCGGACGGAACTATGGCTACACCTTC.

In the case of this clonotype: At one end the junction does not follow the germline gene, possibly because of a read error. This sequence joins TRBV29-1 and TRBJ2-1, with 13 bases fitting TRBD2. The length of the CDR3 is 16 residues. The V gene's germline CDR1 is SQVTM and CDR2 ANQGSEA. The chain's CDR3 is CSVEGLAGETYNEQFF. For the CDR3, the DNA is TGCAGCGTGGAAGGACTAGCGGGAGAAACTTACAATGAGCAGTTCTTC.

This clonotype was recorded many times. CDR3 sequence reads: CASSYLTGSGANVLTF. The CDR3 nucleotides read TGTGCCAGCAGTTACTTGACAGGCTCTGGGGCCAACGTCCTGACTTTC. The rearrangement uses TRBV6-5 and TRBJ2-6, with a tentative D call TRBD1 (6 bases). Trimming took off 1 base at V and 0 bases at J, with 7 bases between the two ends. This CDR3 has 16 amino acids. CDR1 is MNHEY and CDR2 is SVGAGI in the germline V gene.

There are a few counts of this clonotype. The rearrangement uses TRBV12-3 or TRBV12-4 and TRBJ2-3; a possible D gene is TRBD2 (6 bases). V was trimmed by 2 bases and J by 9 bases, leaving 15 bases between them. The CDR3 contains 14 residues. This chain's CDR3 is CASSLYGTAGTQYF. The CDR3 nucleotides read TGTGCCAGCAGTTTATATGGGACCGCGGGGACGCAGTATTTT.